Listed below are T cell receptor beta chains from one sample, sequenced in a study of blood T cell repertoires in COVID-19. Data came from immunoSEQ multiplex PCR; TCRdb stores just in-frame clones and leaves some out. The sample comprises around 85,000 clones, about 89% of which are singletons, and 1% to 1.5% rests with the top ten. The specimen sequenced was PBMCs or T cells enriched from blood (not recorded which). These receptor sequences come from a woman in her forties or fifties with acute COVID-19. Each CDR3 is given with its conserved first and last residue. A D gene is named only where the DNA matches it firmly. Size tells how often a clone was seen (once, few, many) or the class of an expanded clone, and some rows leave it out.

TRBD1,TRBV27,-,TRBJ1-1,CASQGDRLNTEAFF,TGTGCCAGCCAAGGGGACAGGCTGAACACTGAAGCTTTCTTT
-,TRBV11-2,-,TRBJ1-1,CASSLATRRKRAFF,TGTGCCAGCAGCTTAGCGACACGCCGGAAAAGAGCTTTCTTT
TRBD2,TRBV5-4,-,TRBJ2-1,CASSILAGGPYNEQFF,TGTGCCAGCAGCATTCTAGCGGGAGGGCCGTACAATGAGCAGTTCTTC
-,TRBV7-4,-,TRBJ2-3,CASSELMGADTQYF,TGTGCCAGCAGCGAGTTGATGGGAGCGGATACGCAGTATTTT
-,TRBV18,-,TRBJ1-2,CASSPQGGSDYGYTF,TGTGCCAGCTCACCACAAGGGGGAAGCGACTATGGCTACACCTTC
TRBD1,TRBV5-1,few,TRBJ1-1,CASSTGVNTEAFF,TGCGCCAGCAGCACAGGGGTGAACACTGAAGCTTTCTTT
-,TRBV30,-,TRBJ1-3,CAWTLGGPGNTIYF,TGTGCCTGGACCCTGGGGGGTCCTGGAAACACCATATATTTT
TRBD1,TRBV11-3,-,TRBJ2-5,CASSLEGGAETQYF,TGTGCCAGCAGCTTAGAAGGGGGCGCGGAGACCCAGTACTTC
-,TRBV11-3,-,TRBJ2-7,CASSSDRPYEQYF,TGTGCCAGCAGCTCCGACAGACCCTACGAGCAGTACTTC
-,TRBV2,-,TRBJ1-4,CASSGSTGYNEKLFF,TGTGCCAGCAGTGGGTCCACGGGTTATAATGAAAAACTGTTTTTT
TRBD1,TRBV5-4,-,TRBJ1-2,CASSHDRGLNYGYTF,TGTGCCAGCAGCCACGACAGGGGGCTTAACTATGGCTACACCTTC
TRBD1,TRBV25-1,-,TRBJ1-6,CASSAGQDNSPLHF,TGTGCCAGCAGTGCGGGACAGGATAATTCACCCCTCCACTTT
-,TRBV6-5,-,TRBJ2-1,CASNAGTYNEQFF,TGTGCCAGCAACGCGGGGACCTACAATGAGCAGTTCTTC
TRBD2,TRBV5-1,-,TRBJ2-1,CASSPGTSGKGNEQFF,TGCGCCAGCAGCCCCGGGACTAGCGGGAAGGGCAATGAGCAGTTCTTC
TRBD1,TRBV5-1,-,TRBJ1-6,CASSLVGQGDSNSPLHF,TGCGCCAGCAGCTTGGTCGGACAGGGCGATAGCAATTCACCCCTCCACTTT
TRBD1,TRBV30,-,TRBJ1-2,CAWRKEDRDYGYTF,TGTGCCTGGAGAAAGGAGGACAGGGACTATGGCTACACCTTC
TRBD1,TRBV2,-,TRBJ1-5,CASSLMTGGNQPQHF,TGTGCCAGCAGTCTAATGACAGGGGGCAATCAGCCCCAGCATTTT
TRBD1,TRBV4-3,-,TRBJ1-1,CASSTRQGNTEAFF,TGCGCCAGCAGCACAAGACAGGGAAACACTGAAGCTTTCTTT
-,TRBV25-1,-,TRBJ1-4,CASKDWVNEKLFF,TGTGCCAGCAAGGACTGGGTCAATGAAAAACTGTTTTTT
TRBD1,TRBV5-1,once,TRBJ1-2,CASSASPGQGNYGYTF,TGCGCCAGCAGCGCATCACCGGGACAGGGGAACTATGGCTACACCTTC
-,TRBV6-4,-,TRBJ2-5,CASSDWAGLLQTQYF,TGTGCCAGCAGTGACTGGGCAGGCTTATTGCAGACCCAGTACTTC
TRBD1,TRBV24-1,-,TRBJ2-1,CATSAIRQGDRNEQFF,TGTGCCACCAGTGCTATCAGACAGGGGGACCGAAATGAGCAGTTCTTC
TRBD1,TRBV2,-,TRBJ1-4,CASNRGAANEKLFF,TGTGCCAGCAACAGGGGTGCTGCTAATGAAAAACTGTTTTTT
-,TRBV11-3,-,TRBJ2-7,CASSLSQGQNYEQYF,TGTGCCAGCAGCCTAAGCCAGGGCCAGAACTACGAGCAGTACTTC